The 10 T cell receptor beta chains listed next were all sequenced from one sample in a study of T cells in localized non-small cell lung cancer. This table comes from immunoSEQ multiplex PCR, and its TCRdb copy is limited to in-frame clones, with some not included. Of about 59,000 clones in the sample, approximately 90% are singletons; the top ten hold roughly 21%. The sample consisted of peripheral blood, taken before any cancer treatment. These receptors were collected from a man aged 35 to 69 with stage I lung adenocarcinoma.

The chain is built from TRBV7-8 and TRBJ1-1; D remains ambiguous. Germline V gene data show CDR1 as SGHVS and CDR2 as FQNEAQ. The germline V and J ends were trimmed by 5 bases and 1 base, with 8 bases remaining between them. The CDR3 is 13 residues long. CDR3 sequence (DNA): TGTGCCAGCAGCCCTTTGAGGAACACTGAAGCTTTCTTT. Its translation is CASSPLRNTEAFF.

V usage is TRBV27 and J usage is TRBJ2-7, with 11 bases that match TRBD2. V trimming: 6 bases; J trimming: 2 bases; junction bases outside the gene matches: 6. Germline V gives CDR1 MNHEY, CDR2 SMNVEV (reference sequence). The CDR3 consists of 15 residues. The CDR3, as DNA: TGTGCCAGCAGATCGACTAGCGGGAACCCCTACGAGCAGTACTTC. It is translated as CASRSTSGNPYEQYF.

J is TRBJ1-3 and V is TRBV23-1; maybe TRBD1 (5 bases). TRBV23-1 qualifies as an ORF whose function is uncertain. The CDR3 has 18 residues. V gave up 3 bases and J gave up 0 bases, with 18 bases separating them. The CDR3 DNA is TGCGCCAGCAGTCACCCAATCGGGGGGATCTTCTCTGGAAACACCATATATTTT. Protein sequence: CASSHPIGGIFSGNTIYF.

The gene calls are TRBV11-3 and TRBJ2-7, with D possibly matching TRBD2 (5 bases). This CDR3 is built from 14 residues. CDR1 SGHNT and CDR2 YENEEA come from the germline V gene. The V and J ends lost 6 bases and 2 bases respectively, with 14 bases between them. DNA of the CDR3: TGTGCCAGCAGGGCGGGCGCAGATGCCTACGAGCAGTACTTC. Amino acids: CASRAGADAYEQYF.

V is TRBV7-2 and J is TRBJ2-1; 12 bases agree with TRBD2. The germline V gene encodes CDR1 SGHTA and CDR2 FQGNSA. The V segment lost 5 bases and the J segment 9 bases; nucleotides outside the gene matches: 8. The CDR3 spans 15 residues. For the CDR3, the DNA is TGTGCCAGCAGCCCCCTAGCGGGAGGGCCCATTGAGCAGTTCTTC. Amino acid sequence: CASSPLAGGPIEQFF.

The rearrangement links TRBV5-1 to TRBJ1-4, with D possibly being TRBD1 (6 bases). Looked up from germline, CDR1 is SGHRS and CDR2 is YFSETQ. The CDR3 is 15 amino acids. The V end was cut by 4 bases, the J end by 8 bases, with 18 bases between. The CDR3 sequence is CASSAGGGLEEKLFF. The CDR3, as DNA: TGCGCCAGCAGCGCTGGGGGGGGGCTCGAAGAAAAACTGTTTTTT.

J is TRBJ2-1 and V is TRBV27, with TRBD1 as a possible D gene (6 bases). The CDR3 loop spans 14 amino acids. Trimming cost V 2 bases and J 4 bases, with 9 bases left between them. CDR1 is MNHEY and CDR2 is SMNVEV in the germline V gene (reference sequence). The CDR3 DNA sequence: TGTGCCAGCAGTTTACGGGACACATACAATGAGCAGTTCTTC. It codes for CASSLRDTYNEQFF.

The genes are TRBV7-6 and TRBJ2-3; 16 bases are shared with TRBD2. The V gene's germline CDR1 is SGHVS and CDR2 FNYEAQ. The CDR3 has 19 residues. Germline trimming cut 5 bases from V and 0 bases from J; bases unmatched to any gene: 8. In DNA form, the CDR3 reads TGTGCCAGCAGCGGTCCGGGACTAGCGGGAGGGCGAAGCACAGATACGCAGTATTTT. Amino acids: CASSGPGLAGGRSTDTQYF.

This clone was picked up a small number of times. The genes are TRBV23-1 and TRBJ2-7; D may be TRBD2 (5 bases). TRBV23-1 is assigned to the ORF class and has an uncertain function. V lost 2 bases and J lost 7, with 6 bases in between. The CDR3 is 11 residues long. The DNA for the CDR3 is TGCGCCAGCAGTCAACGGAGGGAGCAGTACTTC. As protein: CASSQRREQYF.

This rearrangement joins TRBV9 to TRBJ2-2; the D is unclear. V was clipped by 3 bases and J by 4 bases, with 10 bases between them. The CDR3 has 14 amino acids. Looked up from germline, CDR1 is SGDLS and CDR2 is YYNGEE. DNA for the CDR3: TGTGCCAGCAGCGCAGCCACGGGCACCGGGGAGCTGTTTTTT. Residues: CASSAATGTGELFF.